These 24 T cell receptor beta chains originate from one sample sequenced in a study of identical twins. TCRdb reprocessed the 5' RACE reads via MiXCR and lists one record per CDR3 protein. The sample has hundreds of thousands of distinct CDR3 sequences, under 10% seen once. The same specimen was also included in a second study, on yellow fever vaccine responses in identical twins.

Sample: memory (CD45RO+) T cells sorted from blood. The receptor set was obtained from a woman in her late teens or twenties in good health.

This clonotype showed up just a few times. Written as DNA, the CDR3 is TGTGCCACCAGCAGGGCCAGCGGGAGGACGAATGAGCAGTTCTTC. It is translated as CATSRASGRTNEQFF. This rearrangement joins TRBV15 to TRBJ2-1, with 9 bases lining up with TRBD2. The trim removed 3 bases at V and 7 bases at J, leaving 7 bases unmatched. Germline loops: CDR1 LNHNV, CDR2 YYDKDF (reference sequence). This CDR3 is built from 15 residues.

V gene TRBV18 combines with J gene TRBJ2-3, with a weak D call TRBD1 (5 bases). The V gene's germline CDR1 is KGHSH and CDR2 LQKENI. This CDR3 has 15 residues. Between the trimmed V and J ends, which lost 0 bases and 2 bases, there was a span of 9 bases. CDR3 DNA: TGTGCCAGCTCACCACCGGGGCAGTCCACAGATACGCAGTATTTT. Residues: CASSPPGQSTDTQYF.

The chain carries TRBV2 and TRBJ1-2; D is undetermined. The CDR3 consists of 13 residues. The ends were cut back, 5 bases at V and 4 bases at J, with 11 bases in the middle. In germline, CDR1 is SNHLY, CDR2 FYNNEI. The CDR3: CASSPKGFYGYTF. CDR3 in DNA: TGTGCCAGCAGTCCCAAGGGCTTCTATGGCTACACCTTC.

This clonotype was picked up many times. This chain joins TRBV4-3 and TRBJ2-3, with TRBD2 matching 9 bases. This CDR3 comprises 16 residues. Germline V lookup: CDR1 LGHNA, CDR2 YSLEER. The V segment lost 1 base and the J segment 2 bases; nucleotides outside the gene matches: 4. CDR3 DNA sequence: TGCGCCAGCAGCCAAGGGGCGGGAGGGACCACAGATACGCAGTATTTT. As protein: CASSQGAGGTTDTQYF.

In its sample, this clonotype was seen many times. The genes are TRBV28 and TRBJ2-1; perhaps TRBD2 as D (6 bases). Germline CDR1 and CDR2: MDHEN and SYDVKM. CDR3 length: 15 amino acids. V was clipped by 7 bases and J by 4 bases, with 17 bases between them. In nucleotides, the CDR3 is TGTGCCAGCAAGATTACCGGGGGAGCGTACAATGAGCAGTTCTTC. This codes for CASKITGGAYNEQFF. Full variable domain (missing parts from reference TRBV28 and TRBJ2-1): DVKVTQSSRYLVKRTGEKVFLECVQDMDHENMFWYRQDPGLGLRLIYFSYDVKMKEKGDIPEGYSVSREKKERFSLILESASTNQTSMYLCASKITGGAYNEQFFGPGTRLTVL.

The rearrangement uses TRBV6-6 and TRBJ1-1; no clear D. Trimming removed 5 bases at V and 3 bases at J, with 10 bases between. The CDR3 is 13 amino acids. The germline gives CDR1 MNHNY, CDR2 SVGAGI (reference sequence). The CDR3 coding sequence is TGTGCCAGCAGTAATACCCGGTACACTGAAGCTTTCTTT. The encoded protein is CASSNTRYTEAFF.

The chain combines TRBV20-1 with TRBJ2-1, with TRBD2 matching 10 bases. In germline, CDR1 is DFQATT, CDR2 SNEGSKA (reference sequence). V was clipped by 3 bases and J by 5 bases; unmatched bases: 10. CDR3 length equals 16 residues. CDR3 amino acids: CSARSLAGGENNEQFF. As DNA, the CDR3 is TGCAGTGCTAGGTCATTAGCGGGGGGCGAGAACAATGAGCAGTTCTTC.

This clonotype appeared many times. The gene calls are TRBV2 and TRBJ2-1, with D perhaps TRBD1 (5 bases). The ends were cut back, 4 bases at V and 3 bases at J, with 13 bases in the middle. CDR1 and CDR2 (germline): SNHLY, FYNNEI. This CDR3 is built from 15 residues. For the CDR3, the DNA is TGTGCCAGCAGTGTTTGGGGCGGAATCTACAATGAGCAGTTCTTC. This translates into CASSVWGGIYNEQFF.

The V and J genes are TRBV5-8 and TRBJ1-1; maybe TRBD1 (6 bases). Germline CDR1 and CDR2: SGHTS and YDEGEE. This CDR3 region has 13 residues. Trimming removed 5 bases from V and 0 bases from J, with 8 bases in between. The CDR3 nucleotides read TGTGCCAGCAGAAGACAGGTGAACACTGAAGCTTTCTTT. This codes for CASRRQVNTEAFF. Combining the CDR3 with reference TRBV5-8 and TRBJ1-1 gives the whole variable domain EAGVTQSPTHLIKTRGQQATLRCSPISGHTSVYWYQQALGLGLQFLLWYDEGEERNRGNFPPRFSGRQFPNYSSELNVNALELEDSALYLCASRRQVNTEAFFGQGTRLTVV.

This rearrangement joins TRBV7-3 to TRBJ2-2, with a tentative D call TRBD1 (5 bases). Trimming stripped 6 bases from V and 7 bases from J, with 18 bases between. CDR3 length: 15 amino acids. Looked up from germline, CDR1 is SGHTA and CDR2 is FQGTGA. The chain's CDR3 is CASSLGRVGNGELFF. The CDR3 DNA is TGTGCCAGCAGTCTTGGCAGGGTTGGGAACGGGGAGCTGTTTTTT. Based on the CDR3 plus reference TRBV7-3 and TRBJ2-2, the full variable domain is GAGVSQTPSNKVTEKGKYVELRCDPISGHTALYWYRQSLGQGPEFLIYFQGTGAADDSGLPNDRFFAVRPEGSVSTLKIQRTERGDSAVYLCASSLGRVGNGELFFGEGSRLTVL.

V gene TRBV5-5 combines with J gene TRBJ1-2, with a possible D match to TRBD1 (6 bases). V lost 0 bases and J 8 bases, leaving 11 bases between the germline ends. The CDR3 loop spans 13 amino acids. The germline V gene encodes CDR1 SGHKS and CDR2 YYEKEE (reference sequence). The CDR3 DNA is TGTGCCAGCAGCTTGGACAGGGCAAGGGGCTACACCTTC. Amino acid sequence: CASSLDRARGYTF.

This clonotype was seen a few times. V and J are TRBV5-1 and TRBJ2-1, with a weak D call TRBD2 (5 bases). CDR3 length: 16 residues. The V and J ends lost 0 bases and 7 bases respectively, with 17 bases between them. CDR1 and CDR2 (germline): SGHRS, YFSETQ. The chain's CDR3 is CASSLAFGQGRNEQFF. The DNA of the CDR3 is TGCGCCAGCAGCTTGGCCTTTGGTCAAGGGAGAAATGAGCAGTTCTTC.

The chain employs TRBV12-3 or TRBV12-4 and TRBJ2-7, with 7 nucleotides matching TRBD1. The length of the CDR3 is 13 residues. Trimming cost V 4 bases and J 3 bases; bases outside gene matches: 3. CDR3 coding DNA: TGTGCCAGCAGTTCTGCAGGGGGCTACGAGCAGTACTTC. Translated, it gives CASSSAGGYEQYF.

This clonotype was picked up many times. The V and J genes are TRBV7-2 and TRBJ1-2; D may be TRBD1 (5 bases). Trimming pared 2 bases from V and 4 bases from J, leaving 8 bases between. Germline lookup yields CDR1 SGHTA and CDR2 FQGNSA. The CDR3 runs to 13 residues. CDR3 sequence reads: CASSLPRVYGYTF. Written as DNA, the CDR3 is TGTGCCAGCAGCTTACCCAGGGTCTATGGCTACACCTTC.

This clonotype came up many times. The chain uses TRBV12-3 or TRBV12-4 and TRBJ2-1; 8 bases align to TRBD2. The CDR3 is 17 amino acids. Trimming took 4 bases from V and 9 from J; bases not matched to a gene: 17. CDR3 in amino acids: CASSSTGLGVPGGEQFF. DNA of the CDR3: TGTGCCAGCAGTTCTACGGGACTAGGGGTCCCTGGGGGTGAGCAGTTCTTC.

This clonotype was recorded at least ten times. CDR3 in DNA: TGTGCCAGCACCCTCGCCAGGACAAGCTACGAGCAGTACTTC. It is translated as CASTLARTSYEQYF. V usage is TRBV12-3 or TRBV12-4 and J usage is TRBJ2-7; a possible D gene is TRBD1 (5 bases). The CDR3 consists of 14 residues. V lost 7 bases and J 3 bases, leaving 16 bases between the germline ends.

This clonotype was seen ten or more times. The CDR3 sequence is CASSLLAGDLETQYF. DNA of the CDR3: TGTGCCAGCAGTTTATTAGCGGGGGATCTTGAGACCCAGTACTTC. The V and J genes are TRBV12-3 or TRBV12-4 and TRBJ2-5; TRBD2 agrees at 9 bases. The CDR3 runs to 15 residues. V gave up 2 bases and J gave up 5 bases; unmatched junction bases: 6.

Only a few counts were recorded for this clonotype. The rearrangement uses TRBV28 and TRBJ2-3, with D perhaps TRBD1 or TRBD2 (5 bases each). CDR1 is MDHEN, CDR2 SYDVKM, per germline. The V and J ends lost 4 bases and 0 bases respectively, with 11 bases between them. The CDR3 is 15 residues long. The CDR3 protein is CASSSNRDSTDTQYF. The DNA of the CDR3 is TGTGCCAGCAGTTCTAACCGGGACAGCACAGATACGCAGTATTTT.

This clonotype has ten or more counts. CDR3 sequence reads: CASSPGTGKVLYGYTF. CDR3 nucleotide sequence: TGTGCCAGCAGCCCCGGGACAGGGAAAGTTTTGTATGGCTACACCTTC. The genes are TRBV28 and TRBJ1-2, with 9 nucleotides matching TRBD1. This CDR3 is built from 16 residues. Germline assignment: CDR1 MDHEN and CDR2 SYDVKM. With V trimmed by 6 bases and J by 5 bases, 13 bases remained unmatched.

The chain employs TRBV10-1 and TRBJ2-3; 8 nucleotides line up with TRBD2. This CDR3 is 15 amino acids long. Germline V gene data show CDR1 as WNHNN and CDR2 as SYGVQD (reference sequence). The junction had 11 bases not matched to a gene; V was cut back by 11 bases and J by 1 base. This chain's CDR3 is CAATLAADCTDTQYF. DNA for the CDR3: TGCGCCGCTACACTAGCGGCAGACTGCACAGATACGCAGTATTTT.

The chain couples TRBV20-1 to TRBJ1-1, with D possibly being TRBD1 (6 bases). With 6 bases removed from V and 0 bases from J, the gap between germline ends came to 11 bases. The V gene's germline CDR1 is DFQATT and CDR2 SNEGSKA (reference sequence). The CDR3 is 13 residues long. This chain's CDR3 is CSAADSLNTEAFF. As DNA, the CDR3 is TGCAGTGCCGCGGACAGCTTGAACACTGAAGCTTTCTTT.

This clonotype was picked up a small number of times. This rearrangement joins TRBV20-1 to TRBJ2-1; 14 bases match TRBD2. The CDR3 runs to 16 residues. V gave up 3 bases and J gave up 2 bases; unmatched junction bases: 3. Germline V lookup: CDR1 DFQATT, CDR2 SNEGSKA (reference sequence). CDR3 residues: CSARRGLAGAYNEQFF. The CDR3 DNA sequence: TGCAGTGCTAGGAGGGGACTAGCGGGAGCCTACAATGAGCAGTTCTTC.

This clonotype has a handful of counts. This chain joins TRBV6-1 and TRBJ2-6; D gene uncertain. This CDR3 spans 15 amino acids. Germline V gene lookup returns CDR1 MNHNS and CDR2 SASEGT. V gave up 5 bases and J gave up 0 bases, with 8 bases separating them. The CDR3 protein is CASSIGFSGANVLTF. In DNA form, the CDR3 reads TGTGCCAGCAGTATCGGGTTCTCTGGGGCCAACGTCCTGACTTTC.

This clonotype was counted many times. The chain couples TRBV7-8 to TRBJ1-5, with D maybe TRBD1 (6 bases). CDR3 length: 15 amino acids. Trimming took 5 bases from V and 6 from J, leaving 17 bases between them. Germline loops: CDR1 SGHVS, CDR2 FQNEAQ. The CDR3 loop reads CASSPRGGIGQPQHF. The CDR3, as DNA: TGTGCCAGCAGCCCCAGGGGAGGGATTGGTCAGCCCCAGCATTTT.